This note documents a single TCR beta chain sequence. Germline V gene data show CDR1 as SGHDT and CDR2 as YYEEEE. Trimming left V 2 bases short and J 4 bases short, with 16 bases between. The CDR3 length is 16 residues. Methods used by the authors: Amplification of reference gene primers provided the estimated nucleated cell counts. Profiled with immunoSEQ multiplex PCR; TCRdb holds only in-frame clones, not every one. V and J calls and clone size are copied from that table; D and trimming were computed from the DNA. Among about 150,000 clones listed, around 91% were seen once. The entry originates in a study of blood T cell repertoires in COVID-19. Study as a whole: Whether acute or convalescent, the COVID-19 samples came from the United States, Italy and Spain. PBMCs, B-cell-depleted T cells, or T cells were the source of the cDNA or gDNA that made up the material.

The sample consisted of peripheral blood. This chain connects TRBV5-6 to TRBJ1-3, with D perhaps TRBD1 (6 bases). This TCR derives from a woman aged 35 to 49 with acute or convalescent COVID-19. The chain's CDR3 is CASSFQPGTTGNTIYF. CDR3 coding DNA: TGTGCCAGCAGCTTCCAGCCCGGGACAACGGGAAACACCATATATTTT.